This TCR beta chain was sequenced for a study of cytomegalovirus exposure and HLA in healthy donors. With regard to this clone: Its cognate antigen is unknown.

The primer mix had 60 Vbeta and 13 Jbeta primers. Assay used: immunoSEQ multiplex PCR; TCRdb lists only in-frame clones, some missing. This table holds some 200,000 clones, around four fifths found once. Per germline, CDR1 SQVTM and CDR2 ANQGSEA. The length of the CDR3 is 16 residues. Trimming removed 6 bases from V and 4 bases from J; junction bases left unmatched: 13. The study's findings and limits: Diagnosis of cytomegalovirus status made by the classifier reportedly showed high specificity and sensitivity. Most CMV-associated TCR beta chains appeared HLA-restricted in a later analysis. A later analysis reported that several of the most significant clusters appeared to be linked to common viral pathogens, among them Epstein-Barr virus. Most of the TCR beta V segments (in an earlier analysis) were productive either about 87% or about 30% of the time.

This chain uses TRBV29-1 with TRBJ2-1; the match to TRBD1 covers 9 bases. The receptor was derived from a woman in her forties or fifties in good health and CMV-seropositive. Sample: PBMCs. The CDR3 DNA sequence: TGCAGCGTCGTCCCCCCCACAGGGGGCTTGTACAATGAGCAGTTCTTC. This gives the protein CSVVPPTGGLYNEQFF.